Listed here is a single T cell receptor beta chain. Its antigen is currently unknown. As defined, naive CD8 cells were CD45RO-negative and positively selected for CCR7, with terminally differentiated effector memory CD45RA+ cells excluded. These data belong to a study of shared clonotypes between healthy human individuals. Study outcomes and limitations: Naive subsets generally had larger estimated richness than memory subsets.

For every subset, genomic DNA was evenly distributed across several immunoSEQ plates. The method was immunoSEQ multiplex PCR; TCRdb's version includes in-frame clones alone and lacks a portion of them. Among some 2.1 million clones, just under 95% were seen once, and the ten largest hold around 1.7%. V was pared by 0 bases and J by 6 bases, with 10 bases between. Per germline, CDR1 SGHDT and CDR2 YYEEEE. The CDR3 extends over 13 amino acids. The sequence derives from a man between 18 and 35 years old in good health. Some clones in this sample may be carry-over from other donors' samples. V and J are TRBV5-6 and TRBJ2-7, with D unclear. The sequenced material came from naive CD8+ T cells from PBMCs. The CDR3 spells CASSLGRSVEQYF. In DNA form, the CDR3 reads TGTGCCAGCAGCTTGGGACGGAGTGTCGAGCAGTACTTC.